The clone carrying this T cell receptor (beta chain) occurred many times. The antigen remains undetermined. Compared with germline, one end of the junction differs, possibly owing to a read error. The sample belongs to a study of glioma-infiltrating T cells. Findings of the study overall: Tissue-blood divergence was below expectation in non-neoplastic patients, above in gliomas.

The CDR3 contains 14 residues. Germline values: CDR1 SGHTA, CDR2 FQGTGA. TCR alpha and beta CDR3 regions were amplified from RNA using iRepertoire nested multiplex PCR. Tissue mRNA or PBMC total RNA, roughly 90-450 ng, went into one-step reverse transcription and amplification. Using its own MiXCR run on the multiplex PCR reads, TCRdb lists one record per CDR3 protein. Of about 190,000 distinct CDR3 sequences listed, 32% are singletons. The receptor comes from a human donor with low-grade glioma or glioblastoma, undergoing nonglioma brain surgery, or in good health (not recorded which). The chain joins TRBV7-3 to TRBJ2-1, with 8 bases that match TRBD2. The sample taken for sequencing was glioma tissue, nonneoplastic brain tissue, or PBMCs (not recorded which). The CDR3 sequence is CASSLSNSGNEQFF. CDR3 DNA sequence: TGTGCCAGCAGCTTGTCGAATAGCGGGAATGAACAGTTCTTC.